These 31 T cell receptor beta chains came from one sample sequenced in a study of blood T cells in healthy people across ages. A second PCR of 7 to 11 cycles used a sample-barcoded 5' primer and a J-beta primer mix. In TCRdb, the 5' RACE reads were re-called with MiXCR into one record per CDR3 protein. Of over 600,000 distinct CDR3 sequences in the sample, about 43% were seen once. The sequenced sample was blood. Receptors originate from an elderly man in good health.

This clonotype was counted a few times. This chain connects TRBV4-1 to TRBJ2-6; the D gene is possibly TRBD2 (5 bases). V gave up 4 bases and J gave up 0 bases, with 13 bases separating them. CDR3 size: 17 residues. CDR1 MGHRA and CDR2 YSYEKL come from the germline V gene. DNA of the CDR3: TGCGCCAGCAGCCGGTCCGGTGGGAGCTCTGGGGCCAACGTCCTGACTTTC. Translating gives CASSRSGGSSGANVLTF.

V and J are TRBV5-4 and TRBJ2-4; TRBD1 might be the D (7 bases). The J call is in doubt because the DNA end fits TRBJ2-7 better. The CDR3 runs 16 residues. Germline V CDR1 and CDR2: SGHNT, YYREEE (reference sequence). The CDR3 DNA sequence: TGTGCCAGCAGCTTGAGGAGGGGGCGCGGATCCTACGAGCAGTACTTC. It is translated as CASSLRRGRGSYEQYF.

The chain combines TRBV12-3 or TRBV12-4 with TRBJ2-1; TRBD1 matches 8 bases. This CDR3 comprises 15 residues. The V gene end was trimmed by 6 bases and the J gene end by 6 bases; junction bases not matched to a gene: 10. CDR3 in DNA: TGTGCCAGCAGCCTCGGACAGGGAGACCGCAATGAGCAGTTCTTC. Protein product: CASSLGQGDRNEQFF.

This clonotype was seen more than once but under ten times. The chain employs TRBV4-3 and TRBJ1-5; possible D gene TRBD1, 5 bases. Trimming left V 0 bases short and J 2 bases short, with 5 bases between. Germline lookup yields CDR1 LGHNA and CDR2 YSLEER. CDR3 length: 14 amino acids. Here the CDR3 reads CASSQEQGNQPQHF. CDR3 nucleotides: TGCGCCAGCAGCCAAGAACAGGGCAATCAGCCCCAGCATTTT.

The gene calls are TRBV7-2 and TRBJ2-3; 10 bases line up with TRBD1. V shed 3 bases and J 1 base; nucleotides not matched to a gene: 4. The CDR3 sequence is 16 residues long. Germline assignment: CDR1 SGHTA and CDR2 FQGNSA. CDR3 loop: CASSLAGQGGTDTQYF. In DNA, the CDR3 is TGTGCCAGCAGCTTGGCCGGACAGGGGGGCACAGATACGCAGTATTTT.

V usage is TRBV4-3 and J usage is TRBJ2-5; D is unresolved. The germline CDR1 and CDR2 sequences are LGHNA and YSLEER. This CDR3 comprises 14 residues. Trimming shortened V by 4 bases and J by 13 bases, and 22 bases separated the two germline ends. The CDR3 protein is CASSPSLVPPQLYF. In nucleotides, the CDR3 is TGCGCCAGCAGCCCCTCTTTAGTACCCCCCCAGCTGTACTTC.

The chain has TRBV2 and TRBJ2-7; D not resolved. The CDR3 is 11 amino acids. CDR1 and CDR2 from the germline V gene are SNHLY and FYNNEI. The V and J ends lost 7 bases and 7 bases respectively, with 11 bases between them. CDR3 nucleotide sequence: TGTGCCAGCATGATATACAATGAGCAGTACTTC. This gives the protein CASMIYNEQYF.

There are many counts of this clonotype. Possible read error: a much larger clone is one base away. J is TRBJ2-7 and V is TRBV28; perhaps TRBD2 as D (6 bases). CDR1 is MDHEN, CDR2 SYDVKM, per germline. This CDR3 region has 15 residues. Trimming stripped 3 bases from V and 3 bases from J, with 15 bases between. The CDR3 coding sequence is TGTGCCAGCAGTTTCGGGGCGCGGGACCACTACGAGCAGTACTTC. Translating it yields CASSFGARDHYEQYF. Using reference TRBV28 and TRBJ2-7 for the parts outside the CDR3, the full variable domain is DVKVTQSSRYLVKRTGEKVFLECVQDMDHENMFWYRQDPGLGLRLIYFSYDVKMKEKGDIPEGYSVSREKKERFSLILESASTNQTSMYLCASSFGARDHYEQYFGPGTRLTVT.

The chain recombines TRBV6-2 or TRBV6-3 with TRBJ2-7; D is ambiguous. Germline loops: CDR1 MNHEY, CDR2 SVGEGT. V dropped 4 bases and J dropped 0 bases, with 13 bases sitting between them. The CDR3 covers 15 residues. The CDR3 is CASSSGQFISYEQYF. For the CDR3, the DNA is TGTGCCAGCAGTTCGGGCCAGTTCATCTCCTACGAGCAGTACTTC.

This clonotype occurred a few times. The V and J genes are TRBV25-1 and TRBJ1-5; weak D call: TRBD1 (5 bases). CDR1 and CDR2 from the germline V gene are MGHDK and SYGVNS. V lost 1 base to trimming and J lost 5 bases, with 9 bases between them. The CDR3 sequence is 14 residues long. CDR3 sequence reads: CASSESGFYQPQHF. The CDR3 DNA reads as TGTGCCAGCAGTGAATCAGGGTTTTATCAGCCCCAGCATTTT.

This clonotype has more than one count but fewer than ten. V gene TRBV15 combines with J gene TRBJ2-3; 9 bases agree with TRBD2. The V and J ends lost 4 bases and 3 bases, in that order; junction bases with no gene match: 5. The germline gives CDR1 LNHNV, CDR2 YYDKDF (reference sequence). This CDR3 comprises 15 residues. The CDR3 nucleotides are TGTGCCACCAGCAACCCGGGACTAGCAACAGATACGCAGTATTTT. As protein: CATSNPGLATDTQYF.

The rearrangement links TRBV5-1 to TRBJ2-2; D gene unclear. The V gene's germline CDR1 is SGHRS and CDR2 YFSETQ. Trimming shortened V by 2 bases and J by 5 bases, and 10 bases separated the two germline ends. The CDR3 totals 14 residues. For the CDR3, the DNA is TGCGCCAGCAGCTTAGCCCTAACAACCGGGGAGCTGTTTTTT. This codes for CASSLALTTGELFF.

This clonotype was counted only a few times. The rearrangement uses TRBV3-1 and TRBJ1-2, with 7 bases that match TRBD1. CDR1 is LGHDT, CDR2 YNNKEL, per germline (reference sequence). CDR3 size: 15 residues. The V gene end was trimmed by 1 base and the J gene end by 4 bases; junction bases not matched to a gene: 6. The chain's CDR3 is CASSQARQGPYGYTF. The CDR3 region has the DNA TGTGCCAGCAGCCAAGCCAGACAGGGCCCCTATGGCTACACCTTC.

This chain links TRBV7-2 with TRBJ2-7; D uncertain. Gene TRBJ2-4 matches the end of the DNA better, so the J call may be wrong. Germline values: CDR1 SGHTA, CDR2 FQGNSA. The length of the CDR3 is 16 residues. The CDR3 is CASSFINSAAKNIQYF. The CDR3 nucleotides read TGTGCCAGCAGCTTTATTAACAGTGCAGCCAAAAACATTCAGTACTTC.

This clonotype was seen a handful of times. CDR3 sequence (DNA): TGTGCCAGCAAAGGGACAGGGTTGACCTACGAGCAGTACTTC. It specifies CASKGTGLTYEQYF. The chain combines TRBV2 with TRBJ2-7; 9 bases agree with TRBD1. After removal of 7 bases from V and 2 bases from J, the junction contained 6 bases not matched to a gene. CDR1 is SNHLY, CDR2 FYNNEI, per germline. This CDR3 comprises 14 residues.

This clonotype was counted only a few times. V and J are TRBV4-1 and TRBJ2-7; weak D call: TRBD1 (6 bases). The CDR3 has 15 amino acids. Trimming stripped 3 bases from V and 0 bases from J, with 12 bases between. Germline-derived CDR1 and CDR2 are MGHRA and YSYEKL. The CDR3 spells CASSHGQTSSYEQYF. The CDR3 DNA sequence: TGCGCCAGCAGCCACGGACAGACCAGCTCCTACGAGCAGTACTTC.

The V and J genes are TRBV6-1 and TRBJ1-1; D call uncertain. Germline assignment: CDR1 MNHNS and CDR2 SASEGT. V was clipped by 0 bases and J by 6 bases, with 8 bases between them. The CDR3 totals 13 residues. The CDR3 sequence: CASSEANSSEAFF. The CDR3 DNA follows: TGTGCCAGCAGTGAAGCCAACAGCTCTGAAGCTTTCTTT.

This clonotype has just a few counts. This rearrangement joins TRBV5-6 to TRBJ1-5; TRBD1 is a possible D gene (5 bases). Trimming removed 4 bases from V and 4 bases from J, with 12 bases in between. Looked up from germline, CDR1 is SGHDT and CDR2 is YYEEEE. This CDR3 spans 14 amino acids. The chain's CDR3 is CASSVRGGNQPQHF. In DNA, the CDR3 is TGTGCCAGCAGCGTGCGGGGGGGGAATCAGCCCCAGCATTTT.

This clonotype was picked up a small number of times. The chain has TRBV27 and TRBJ2-5; D perhaps matches TRBD2 (6 bases). This CDR3 comprises 13 residues. Germline assignment: CDR1 MNHEY and CDR2 SMNVEV (reference sequence). Between the trimmed V and J ends, which lost 2 bases and 7 bases, there was a span of 11 bases. DNA of the CDR3: TGTGCCAGCAGTTTAGTTAGGGGAGGGACCCAGTACTTC. Protein sequence: CASSLVRGGTQYF.

This clonotype turned up a few times. The rearrangement uses TRBV18 and TRBJ2-7, with 9 bases aligning to TRBD2. The J call may be in error: the DNA end matches TRBJ2-1 better. Germline-derived CDR1 and CDR2 are KGHSH and LQKENI. This CDR3 has 14 amino acids. The CDR3 DNA is TGTGCCAGCTCACCACGGACTAGCGTGGGGGAGCAGTTCTTC. It yields the protein CASSPRTSVGEQFF.

This clonotype was found a few times. This rearrangement joins TRBV20-1 to TRBJ2-7; possible D gene TRBD2, 6 bases. Germline CDR1 is DFQATT and CDR2 is SNEGSKA (reference sequence). Trimming took off 0 bases at V and 0 bases at J, with 9 bases between the two ends. The CDR3 extends over 14 amino acids. The CDR3 sequence is CSARDRGGSYEQYF. The CDR3 region has the DNA TGCAGTGCTAGAGATCGGGGAGGCTCCTACGAGCAGTACTTC.

There are a few counts of this clonotype. The V call is TRBV7-2, the J call TRBJ2-6; a possible D gene is TRBD2 (5 bases). CDR1 is SGHTA, CDR2 FQGNSA, per germline. V was clipped by 0 bases and J by 4 bases, with 16 bases between them. The CDR3 has 18 residues. CDR3 in amino acids: CASSLARLSTRGANVLTF. The CDR3 nucleotides read TGTGCCAGCAGCTTAGCGCGACTATCTACGAGGGGGGCCAACGTCCTGACTTTC.

The chain is built from TRBV5-1 and TRBJ2-3; D not certain. V dropped 2 bases and J dropped 0 bases, with 10 bases sitting between them. Germline loops: CDR1 SGHRS, CDR2 YFSETQ. The length of the CDR3 is 15 residues. The CDR3 region has the DNA TGCGCCAGCAGCTTCGGAACAGTAAGCACAGATACGCAGTATTTT. It codes for CASSFGTVSTDTQYF.

This clonotype came up a few times. A much larger clone differs from this one at a single base, so this may be a read error. The rearrangement uses TRBV29-1 and TRBJ2-1; D unclear. Germline CDR1 is SQVTM and CDR2 is ANQGSEA. The V end was cut by 7 bases, the J end by 5 bases, with 9 bases between. The CDR3 covers 11 residues. The CDR3 reads CSGRLHNEQFF. The CDR3 region has the DNA TGCAGCGGTAGACTGCACAATGAGCAGTTCTTC.

V gene TRBV5-1 combines with J gene TRBJ2-4; tentatively, D is TRBD1 (5 bases). Trimming took 0 bases from V and 13 from J, leaving 14 bases between them. The CDR3 is made up of 13 amino acids. The germline V gene has CDR1 SGHRS and CDR2 YFSETQ. CDR3 residues: CASSLDRSYVQYF. As DNA, the CDR3 is TGCGCCAGCAGCTTGGACAGGTCGTATGTGCAGTACTTC.

This clonotype was recorded at least ten times. The V gene is TRBV29-1, the J gene TRBJ2-5; weak D call: TRBD2 (6 bases). V lost 6 bases, J lost 2 bases, and 7 bases lay in between. Germline V CDR1 and CDR2: SQVTM, ANQGSEA. The CDR3 contains 11 residues. CDR3 DNA sequence: TGCAGCGTGGGACTTCAAGAGACCCAGTACTTC. Translated: CSVGLQETQYF. The full variable domain, in which reference TRBV29-1 and TRBJ2-5 provide the parts outside the CDR3, is SAVISQKPSRDICQRGTSLTIQCQVDSQVTMMFWYRQQPGQSLTLIATANQGSEATYESGFVIDKFPISRPNLTFSTLTVSNMSPEDSSIYLCSVGLQETQYFGPGTRLLVL.

CDR3 region: CASSLYGTGRGTMNTEAFF. As DNA, the CDR3 is TGTGCCAGCAGCTTATACGGGACAGGGAGGGGCACTATGAACACTGAAGCTTTCTTT. This chain connects TRBV11-2 to TRBJ1-1; 9 bases are shared with TRBD1. The CDR3 loop spans 19 amino acids. The germline V gene encodes CDR1 SGHAT and CDR2 FQNNGV. V shed 2 bases, J shed 0 bases, and the junction held 13 bases outside the gene matches.

This rearrangement joins TRBV29-1 to TRBJ2-1; D is unresolved. This CDR3 contains 13 residues. Germline V gene data show CDR1 as SQVTM and CDR2 as ANQGSEA. V lost 4 bases, J lost 3 bases, and 10 bases lay in between. CDR3 DNA sequence: TGCAGCGTTGCGGTCGGTTTCTACAATGAGCAGTTCTTC. It translates to CSVAVGFYNEQFF.

There are a few counts of this clonotype. The chain joins TRBV24-1 to TRBJ2-1, with 11 bases identical to TRBD1. The V and J ends lost 4 bases and 8 bases, in that order; junction bases with no gene match: 6. The CDR3 covers 15 residues. Germline V gene lookup returns CDR1 KGHDR and CDR2 SFDVKD. The CDR3: CATSDRGQGGDEQFF. In DNA form, the CDR3 reads TGTGCCACCAGTGACCGGGGACAGGGGGGCGATGAGCAGTTCTTC.

The chain joins TRBV6-6 to TRBJ2-1; D is undetermined. V dropped 10 bases and J dropped 0 bases, with 10 bases sitting between them. This CDR3 has 13 amino acids. Looked up from germline, CDR1 is MNHNY and CDR2 is SVGAGI (reference sequence). Written as DNA, the CDR3 is TGTGCCACCACGGCGAGCTCCTACAATGAGCAGTTCTTC. Protein: CATTASSYNEQFF.

The CDR3 protein is CASSSRVLGYEQYF. The CDR3 region has the DNA TGTGCCAGCAGTTCCAGGGTTTTGGGCTACGAGCAGTACTTC. The chain has TRBV6-5 and TRBJ2-7; possible D gene TRBD1, 5 bases. V was shortened by 4 bases and J by 3 bases, with 13 bases between the two germline ends. The germline V gene has CDR1 MNHEY and CDR2 SVGAGI. This CDR3 has 14 residues.